These T cell receptor beta chains were read from a single sample in a study of CD8 T cells in ankylosing spondylitis. TCRdb reprocessed the 5' RACE reads with MiXCR, giving one entry per CDR3 protein. The sample lists 200,000 to 300,000 distinct CDR3 sequences, about 10% occurring once. Sequencing was carried out using blood, either unsorted or a sorted T cell fraction (not recorded which). These receptors were obtained from a male donor with ankylosing spondylitis or in good health (not recorded which). The CDR3 runs from the conserved cysteine through the conserved F or W. The D gene is left open where the match is weak. Size is omitted from some rows. Given values are once, few, many or a class for expanded clones.

abundance: many
j_gene: TRBJ2-3
d_gene: -
v_gene: TRBV20-1
len: 10
CDR3nt: TGCAGTGCTGAGTCGGGGACGCAGTATTTT
CDR3aa: CSAESGTQYF

abundance: -
j_gene: TRBJ2-3
d_gene: TRBD2
v_gene: TRBV11-2
len: 15
CDR3nt: TGTGCCAGCAGCCCTGGACTAGCGGAGACAGATACGCAGTATTTT
CDR3aa: CASSPGLAETDTQYF

abundance: many
j_gene: TRBJ1-3
d_gene: -
v_gene: TRBV12-3/TRBV12-4
len: 13
CDR3nt: TGTGCCAGCCTTCCGGGGGAGAGAAACACCATATATTTT
CDR3aa: CASLPGERNTIYF

abundance: many
j_gene: TRBJ1-1
d_gene: -
v_gene: TRBV18
len: 14
CDR3nt: TGTGCCAGCTCACCGTCAGGGATGAACACTGAAGCTTTCTTT
CDR3aa: CASSPSGMNTEAFF

abundance: many
j_gene: TRBJ2-5
d_gene: TRBD2
v_gene: TRBV5-1
len: 15
CDR3nt: TGCGCCAGTCATCCAGCTAGCGGGCCCCAAGAGACCCAGTACTTC
CDR3aa: CASHPASGPQETQYF

abundance: many
j_gene: TRBJ1-6
d_gene: -
v_gene: TRBV7-8
len: 13
CDR3nt: TGTGCCAGCAGCTTCAGGGACGCTTCACCCCTCCACTTT
CDR3aa: CASSFRDASPLHF

abundance: many
j_gene: TRBJ1-5
d_gene: TRBD1
v_gene: TRBV6-1
len: 15
CDR3nt: TGTGCCAGCAGTCCGGACAGGGGGACCGGTCAGCCCCAGCATTTT
CDR3aa: CASSPDRGTGQPQHF

abundance: many
j_gene: TRBJ2-2
d_gene: TRBD1
v_gene: TRBV25-1
len: 15
CDR3nt: TGTGCCAGCAGCCAGACAGGGAAGAACACCGGGGAGCTGTTTTTT
CDR3aa: CASSQTGKNTGELFF

abundance: many
j_gene: TRBJ2-6
d_gene: -
v_gene: TRBV20-1
len: 18
CDR3nt: TGCAGTGCTAGAGATGGGGGGAAACAGATCTCTGGGGCCAACGTCCTGACTTTC
CDR3aa: CSARDGGKQISGANVLTF

abundance: many
j_gene: TRBJ1-1
d_gene: -
v_gene: TRBV25-1
len: 13
CDR3nt: TGTGCCAGCAGTGAATTCGGTGACACTGAAGCTTTCTTT
CDR3aa: CASSEFGDTEAFF

abundance: many
j_gene: TRBJ2-1
d_gene: TRBD2
v_gene: TRBV20-1
len: 21
CDR3nt: TGCAGTGCTAGGGTATTGGGACTAGCGGGAGAGGATATCAATCTAGGCAATGAGCAGTTCTTC
CDR3aa: CSARVLGLAGEDINLGNEQFF

abundance: many
j_gene: TRBJ2-1
d_gene: TRBD1
v_gene: TRBV10-3
len: 15
CDR3nt: TGTGCCATCGTGGACAGGGCGAGCTCCTACAATGAGCAGTTCTTC
CDR3aa: CAIVDRASSYNEQFF

abundance: many
j_gene: TRBJ2-2
d_gene: -
v_gene: TRBV15
len: 14
CDR3nt: TGTGCCACCAGAGGAAGTAGCGACACCGGGGAGCTGTTTTTT
CDR3aa: CATRGSSDTGELFF

abundance: many
j_gene: TRBJ2-2
d_gene: -
v_gene: TRBV5-1
len: 14
CDR3nt: TGCGCCAGCCGCCAACAGGGGAACACCGGGGAGCTGTTTTTT
CDR3aa: CASRQQGNTGELFF

abundance: many
j_gene: TRBJ2-7
d_gene: -
v_gene: TRBV3-1
len: 15
CDR3nt: TGTGCCAGCGGGTACCTCCCCGGCCATCCCTACGAGCAGTACTTC
CDR3aa: CASGYLPGHPYEQYF

abundance: few
j_gene: TRBJ2-2
d_gene: TRBD1
v_gene: TRBV25-1
len: 13
CDR3nt: TGTGCCAGCAGTAGGGGGCTGGCCGGGGAGCTGTTTTTT
CDR3aa: CASSRGLAGELFF

abundance: many
j_gene: TRBJ1-2
d_gene: TRBD1
v_gene: TRBV20-1
len: 15
CDR3nt: TGCAGTGCTTTTCGACAGGGCCCCGGGGGCTATGGCTACACCTTC
CDR3aa: CSAFRQGPGGYGYTF

abundance: many
j_gene: TRBJ2-5
d_gene: -
v_gene: TRBV5-5
len: 14
CDR3nt: TGTGCCAGCAGCAGAATTGAGTACCAAGAGACCCAGTACTTC
CDR3aa: CASSRIEYQETQYF

abundance: many
j_gene: TRBJ2-2
d_gene: -
v_gene: TRBV2
len: 12
CDR3nt: TGTGCCAGCAGGGGCAACACCGGGGAGCTGTTTTTT
CDR3aa: CASRGNTGELFF

abundance: -
j_gene: TRBJ2-1
d_gene: TRBD2
v_gene: TRBV10-2
len: 17
CDR3nt: TGCGCCAGCAGTGAACCCAAAGCGGGGGGTTCCTACAATGAGCAGTTCTTC
CDR3aa: CASSEPKAGGSYNEQFF

abundance: many
j_gene: TRBJ2-7
d_gene: -
v_gene: TRBV29-1
len: 13
CDR3nt: TGCAGCGTTGATAAGACAGACAGTTACGAGCAGTACTTC
CDR3aa: CSVDKTDSYEQYF

abundance: many
j_gene: TRBJ1-2
d_gene: -
v_gene: TRBV4-2
len: 15
CDR3nt: TGTGCCAGCAGCCAAGATATCGGGGACTTGTATGGCTACACCTTC
CDR3aa: CASSQDIGDLYGYTF

abundance: many
j_gene: TRBJ2-1
d_gene: -
v_gene: TRBV5-1
len: 15
CDR3nt: TGCGCCAGCAGCTTCGGGGACACCTCCTACAATGAGCAGTTCTTC
CDR3aa: CASSFGDTSYNEQFF

abundance: -
j_gene: TRBJ2-6
d_gene: TRBD1
v_gene: TRBV5-1
len: 18
CDR3nt: TGCGCCAGCAGACAGACAGGGGGTTCTCTCTCTGGGGCCAACGTCCTGACTTTC
CDR3aa: CASRQTGGSLSGANVLTF

abundance: -
j_gene: TRBJ2-5
d_gene: TRBD2
v_gene: TRBV6-2/TRBV6-3
len: 16
CDR3nt: TGTGCCAGCAGTGGACGAGAGACTAGCGGGAGCGAGACCCAGTACTTC
CDR3aa: CASSGRETSGSETQYF

abundance: many
j_gene: TRBJ2-3
d_gene: -
v_gene: TRBV5-1
len: 14
CDR3nt: TGCGCCAGCAGCTTGGGGGGGACCACAGATACGCAGTATTTT
CDR3aa: CASSLGGTTDTQYF

abundance: many
j_gene: TRBJ2-1
d_gene: TRBD2
v_gene: TRBV4-1
len: 15
CDR3nt: TGCGCCAGCAGCCCTTGGACTAGCGGGTATGATGAGCAGTTCTTC
CDR3aa: CASSPWTSGYDEQFF

abundance: -
j_gene: TRBJ2-1
d_gene: -
v_gene: TRBV20-1
len: 14
CDR3nt: TGCAGTGCTAGAGGGTCTAGCTCCTACAATGAGCAGTTCTTC
CDR3aa: CSARGSSSYNEQFF

abundance: many
j_gene: TRBJ2-3
d_gene: -
v_gene: TRBV7-2
len: 14
CDR3nt: TGTGCCAGCAGCACCGGACTACGCCCAGATACGCAGTATTTT
CDR3aa: CASSTGLRPDTQYF

abundance: many
j_gene: TRBJ2-7
d_gene: TRBD1
v_gene: TRBV12-3/TRBV12-4
len: 14
CDR3nt: TGTGCCAGCAGTGGGGACAGTCGCTCCTACGAGCAGTACTTC
CDR3aa: CASSGDSRSYEQYF

abundance: many
j_gene: TRBJ2-7
d_gene: -
v_gene: TRBV20-1
len: 14
CDR3nt: TGCAGTGCTAGAGTTGGAGAAGGGGTGGGAGAGCAGTACTTC
CDR3aa: CSARVGEGVGEQYF

abundance: many
j_gene: TRBJ1-1
d_gene: TRBD1
v_gene: TRBV25-1
len: 12
CDR3nt: TGTGCCACCTCCACAGGGGGCACTGAAGCTTTCTTT
CDR3aa: CATSTGGTEAFF

abundance: -
j_gene: TRBJ2-7
d_gene: -
v_gene: TRBV30
len: 15
CDR3nt: TGTGCCTCAATCGATGGACAGTCCCGGGCCTACGAGCAGTACTTC
CDR3aa: CASIDGQSRAYEQYF

abundance: many
j_gene: TRBJ1-1
d_gene: -
v_gene: TRBV7-9
len: 14
CDR3nt: TGTGCCAGCAGCCCCGGTCGGAGGGACACTGAAGCTTTCTTT
CDR3aa: CASSPGRRDTEAFF

abundance: few
j_gene: TRBJ2-3
d_gene: -
v_gene: TRBV7-8
len: 16
CDR3nt: TGTGCCAGCAGCTTACAGGGGGGCCTTAGCACAGATACGCAGTATTTT
CDR3aa: CASSLQGGLSTDTQYF

abundance: few
j_gene: TRBJ2-1
d_gene: TRBD2
v_gene: TRBV6-4
len: 16
CDR3nt: TGTGCCAGCAGTATGACGTCGAGCGGGGGGCGAGACGAGCAGTTCTTC
CDR3aa: CASSMTSSGGRDEQFF

abundance: many
j_gene: TRBJ2-1
d_gene: TRBD1
v_gene: TRBV10-3
len: 15
CDR3nt: TGTGCCATCAGAGACCCCGAGGGGGCCCCCAATGAGCAGTTCTTC
CDR3aa: CAIRDPEGAPNEQFF

abundance: many
j_gene: TRBJ2-3
d_gene: -
v_gene: TRBV9
len: 14
CDR3nt: TGTGCCAGCAGCGCCAGTAAGGATTTGAATACGCAGTATTTT
CDR3aa: CASSASKDLNTQYF

abundance: -
j_gene: TRBJ1-5
d_gene: -
v_gene: TRBV30
len: 13
CDR3nt: TGTGCCTGGACAGGGTCCAATAATCAGCCCCAGCATTTT
CDR3aa: CAWTGSNNQPQHF

abundance: many
j_gene: TRBJ2-5
d_gene: -
v_gene: TRBV24-1
len: 13
CDR3nt: TGTGCCACCAGTGAGGGCGGACAAGAGACCCAGTACTTC
CDR3aa: CATSEGGQETQYF

abundance: many
j_gene: TRBJ2-7
d_gene: -
v_gene: TRBV20-1
len: 12
CDR3nt: TGCAGTGCCACGTGGGGGTTCTACGAGCAGTACTTC
CDR3aa: CSATWGFYEQYF